The 23 T cell receptor beta chains given below trace back to one sample, sequenced in a study of T cells in Graves' hyperthyroidism and ophthalmopathy. The source material, RNA transcripts, was used to amplify TCR beta CDR3 regions. HTBI primers were employed in a first-round RT-PCR of the TCR CDR3. TCRdb re-derived calls from the multiplex PCR reads in MiXCR, one entry per CDR3 protein. The sample has some 510,000 distinct CDR3 sequences, less than 25% seen once; the top ten hold 26%. Material: blood. These receptors were taken from a man aged 18 to 35 with Graves' hyperthyroidism.

This clonotype has at least ten counts. The chain recombines TRBV7-8 with TRBJ2-7; D unresolved. Trimming removed 1 base at V and 5 bases at J, with 15 bases between. Germline CDR1 is SGHVS and CDR2 is FQNEAQ. CDR3 length: 15 residues. The CDR3 nucleotides read TGTGCCAGCAGCTTAGAAGGACCCCAACGTGACGAGCAGTACTTC. Residues: CASSLEGPQRDEQYF.

This clonotype was seen only a few times. V usage is TRBV24-1 and J usage is TRBJ1-1; TRBD1 aligns across 9 bases. V lost 5 bases and J lost 4; bases outside the gene matches: 4. Germline V CDR1 and CDR2: KGHDR, SFDVKD. This CDR3 is built from 14 residues. The CDR3 is CATSAMDRGTEAFF. The CDR3, as DNA: TGTGCCACCAGTGCAATGGACAGGGGCACTGAAGCTTTCTTT.

This clonotype was found a few times. The rearrangement joins TRBV5-1 to TRBJ2-5, with D hard to call. The CDR3 totals 14 residues. Germline CDR1 reads SGHRS; CDR2 reads YFSETQ. Trimming took off 1 base at V and 1 base at J, with 8 bases between the two ends. The CDR3 DNA reads TGCGCCAGCAGCTTGACGCCGCTCCAAGAGACCCAGTACTTC. It yields the protein CASSLTPLQETQYF.

The chain links TRBV12-3 or TRBV12-4 to TRBJ1-1, with a tentative D call TRBD1 (5 bases). This CDR3 spans 15 amino acids. Trimming shortened V by 2 bases and J by 2 bases, and 12 bases separated the two germline ends. The DNA of the CDR3 is TGTGCCAGCAGTTTATTGGGGGTCACTAACACTGAAGCTTTCTTT. It yields the protein CASSLLGVTNTEAFF.

This chain joins TRBV4-1 and TRBJ2-5; 7 bases map to TRBD1. The germline V gene has CDR1 MGHRA and CDR2 YSYEKL. This CDR3 region has 19 residues. V was pared by 2 bases and J by 4 bases, with 19 bases of the junction left unmatched. CDR3 region: CASSQTTATYRGRGETQYF. The CDR3 bases are TGCGCCAGCAGCCAAACCACCGCAACCTACAGGGGCCGGGGAGAGACCCAGTACTTC.

This clonotype was seen repeatedly, ten times or more. The rearrangement joins TRBV19 to TRBJ1-3, with D hard to call. There are 13 residues in the CDR3. V was cut by 8 bases and J by 7 bases, with 15 bases left in between. The germline CDR1 and CDR2 sequences are LNHDA and SQIVND (reference sequence). The CDR3 is CASLGIGRNTIYF. CDR3 DNA: TGTGCCAGTTTGGGCATAGGACGGAACACCATATATTTT.

The rearrangement joins TRBV28 to TRBJ1-1, with D perhaps TRBD1 (5 bases). This CDR3 spans 14 amino acids. Trimming shortened V by 6 bases and J by 5 bases, and 16 bases separated the two germline ends. Germline V gives CDR1 MDHEN, CDR2 SYDVKM. This chain's CDR3 is CASRRTGVWTEAFF. The CDR3 coding sequence is TGTGCCAGCAGGCGGACGGGGGTATGGACTGAAGCTTTCTTT.

The rearrangement uses TRBV28 and TRBJ1-1; unclear D gene. In germline, CDR1 is MDHEN, CDR2 SYDVKM. The CDR3 sequence is 16 residues long. Trimming left V 5 bases short and J 0 bases short, with 16 bases between. The CDR3 bases are TGTGCCAGCAGTCTGCCGCTGGGCGGAATGAACACTGAAGCTTTCTTT. This encodes CASSLPLGGMNTEAFF.

This clonotype appeared many times. The chain recombines TRBV20-1 with TRBJ1-1; 7 bases are a match to TRBD1. V dropped 6 bases and J dropped 0; count of bases not matched to a gene: 7. Per germline, CDR1 DFQATT and CDR2 SNEGSKA (reference sequence). This CDR3 region has 14 residues. The CDR3 sequence: CSAAGTVMNTEAFF. In DNA, the CDR3 is TGCAGTGCCGCCGGGACAGTCATGAACACTGAAGCTTTCTTT.

V usage is TRBV3-1 and J usage is TRBJ1-5; D call uncertain. Trimming cost V 1 base and J 0 bases, with 10 bases left between them. The CDR3 length is 16 residues. Germline values: CDR1 LGHDT, CDR2 YNNKEL (reference sequence). The CDR3 here is CASSQGGSGSNQPQHF. The CDR3 nucleotides read TGTGCCAGCAGCCAAGGGGGATCGGGTAGCAATCAGCCCCAGCATTTT. The full variable domain, its missing parts supplied by reference TRBV3-1 and TRBJ1-5, is DTAVSQTPKYLVTQMGNDKSIKCEQNLGHDTMYWYKQDSKKFLKIMFSYNNKELIINETVPNRFSPKSPDKAHLNLHINSLELGDSAVYFCASSQGGSGSNQPQHFGDGTRLSIL.

This clonotype occurred many times. V and J are TRBV12-3 or TRBV12-4 and TRBJ2-7; 8 bases are shared with TRBD2. CDR3 length: 15 amino acids. Trimming cost V 5 bases and J 6 bases; bases outside gene matches: 12. The DNA for the CDR3 is TGTGCCAGCAGTCCTGCGGGACTAGAGCGTGGCGAGCAGTACTTC. Translation gives CASSPAGLERGEQYF.

This clonotype was seen a few times. The J gene is TRBJ1-5, the V gene TRBV4-1, with TRBD1 as a possible D gene (5 bases). CDR3 length: 16 residues. Germline V lookup: CDR1 MGHRA, CDR2 YSYEKL. V dropped 4 bases and J dropped 6 bases, with 19 bases sitting between them. In nucleotides, the CDR3 is TGCGCCAGCAGCCTTTCGAGAGGGGAGGGAATTCAGCCCCAGCATTTT. Encoded protein: CASSLSRGEGIQPQHF.

This clonotype was counted many times. Here the CDR3 reads CASREGVNSNQPQHF. The CDR3 DNA is TGCGCCAGCAGGGAGGGGGTTAATAGCAATCAGCCCCAGCATTTT. V gene TRBV5-1 combines with J gene TRBJ1-5; possibly TRBD1 for D (6 bases). Germline V gene sequence: CDR1 SGHRS, CDR2 YFSETQ. V was clipped by 5 bases and J by 0 bases, with 12 bases between them. This CDR3 comprises 15 residues. The full variable domain, its missing parts supplied by reference TRBV5-1 and TRBJ1-5, is KAGVTQTPRYLIKTRGQQVTLSCSPISGHRSVSWYQQTPGQGLQFLFEYFSETQRNKGNFPGRFSGRQFSNSRSEMNVSTLELGDSALYLCASREGVNSNQPQHFGDGTRLSIL.

In its sample, this clonotype was seen many times. The chain recombines TRBV6-1 with TRBJ1-1; D is undetermined. Germline assignment: CDR1 MNHNS and CDR2 SASEGT. V was pared by 3 bases and J by 2 bases, with 7 bases between. The CDR3 contains 13 residues. This CDR3 is CASSEGSNTEAFF. The CDR3 region has the DNA TGTGCCAGCAGTGAGGGGAGCAACACTGAAGCTTTCTTT.

This clonotype was counted ten times or more. The chain carries TRBV7-9 and TRBJ1-1; no definite D call. This CDR3 contains 14 residues. Germline assignment: CDR1 SEHNR and CDR2 FQNEAQ (reference sequence). The ends were cut back, 1 base at V and 3 bases at J, with 9 bases in the middle. CDR3 DNA: TGTGCCAGCAGCTTAGAGTTGGGTTACACTGAAGCTTTCTTT. The encoded protein is CASSLELGYTEAFF.

This clonotype has ten or more counts. The CDR3 region has the DNA TGTGCCAGCAGCCCGGGGACACAGAACACTGAAGCTTTCTTT. This gives the protein CASSPGTQNTEAFF. The chain is built from TRBV12-3 or TRBV12-4 and TRBJ1-1, with D perhaps matching TRBD1 (6 bases). V was clipped by 6 bases and J by 1 base, with 12 bases between them. The CDR3 contains 14 residues.

The chain employs TRBV6-1 and TRBJ2-7, with 11 positions matching TRBD2. Germline CDR1 is MNHNS and CDR2 is SASEGT. Germline trimming cut 6 bases from V and 0 bases from J; bases unmatched to any gene: 7. The CDR3 consists of 16 residues. The CDR3 sequence: CASRPPTSGSSYEQYF. DNA of the CDR3: TGTGCCAGCAGACCCCCTACTAGCGGGAGCTCCTACGAGCAGTACTTC.

The chain joins TRBV4-2 to TRBJ1-5; D not resolved. The CDR3 extends over 18 amino acids. V was pared by 2 bases and J by 0 bases, with 17 bases between. The germline V gene encodes CDR1 LGHNA and CDR2 YNFKEQ. CDR3 protein: CASSQKPLPLYSNQPQHF. CDR3 nucleotides: TGTGCCAGCAGCCAAAAGCCACTTCCCCTTTATAGCAATCAGCCCCAGCATTTT.

This clonotype was recorded at least ten times. The rearrangement uses TRBV2 and TRBJ1-2; D unclear. The CDR3 is 13 residues long. Trimming shortened V by 1 base and J by 3 bases, and 6 bases separated the two germline ends. Germline V lookup: CDR1 SNHLY, CDR2 FYNNEI. CDR3 nucleotides: TGTGCCAGCAGTGAAGTCCGGGACTATGGCTACACCTTC. Translating gives CASSEVRDYGYTF.

This clonotype was recorded many times. This chain connects TRBV7-8 to TRBJ2-7, with 9 bases identical to TRBD2. V trimming: 5 bases; J trimming: 1 base; junction bases outside the gene matches: 6. Per the germline V gene, CDR1 is SGHVS and CDR2 is FQNEAQ. This CDR3 has 15 amino acids. The CDR3 loop is CASSIEAGGSYEQYF. CDR3 nucleotide sequence: TGTGCCAGCAGCATAGAAGCGGGGGGATCCTACGAGCAGTACTTC.

As DNA, the CDR3 is TGCGCCAGCAGCTCCAACAACGGAATGGGCAAAAACATTCAGTACTTC. Protein product: CASSSNNGMGKNIQYF. The chain joins TRBV5-1 to TRBJ2-4; D not resolved. The V gene's germline CDR1 is SGHRS and CDR2 YFSETQ. The CDR3 covers 16 residues. V was clipped by 3 bases and J by 3 bases, with 16 bases between them.

V is TRBV6-2 or TRBV6-3 and J is TRBJ1-5; unclear D gene. The germline V gene has CDR1 MNHEY and CDR2 SVGEGT. The V gene lost 2 bases and the J gene lost 9 bases, with 11 bases spanning the gap. CDR3 length: 13 residues. CDR3 region: CASSYVAAGPQHF. The CDR3 nucleotides are TGTGCCAGCAGTTACGTCGCGGCGGGGCCCCAGCATTTT.

This clonotype was recorded many times. The chain recombines TRBV2 with TRBJ1-1; D is undetermined. The CDR3 spans 14 residues. CDR1 and CDR2 from the germline V gene are SNHLY and FYNNEI. The V end was cut by 6 bases, the J end by 0 bases, with 11 bases between. In DNA, the CDR3 is TGTGCCAGCAGCTTACCCCTAATGAACACTGAAGCTTTCTTT. As protein: CASSLPLMNTEAFF. Using reference TRBV2 and TRBJ1-1 for the parts outside the CDR3, the full variable domain is EPEVTQTPSHQVTQMGQEVILRCVPISNHLYFYWYRQILGQKVEFLVSFYNNEISEKSEIFDDQFSVERPDGSNFTLKIRSTKLEDSAMYFCASSLPLMNTEAFFGQGTRLTVV.